This T cell receptor (beta chain) is drawn from a study of blood T cell repertoires in COVID-19. Study-wide background: Spain, Italy and the United States supplied samples that represented acute and convalescent COVID-19. In each case, the material was cDNA or gDNA derived from T cells, B-cell-depleted T cells, or PBMCs.

Per the authors' pipeline: Nucleated cell number was recorded as an estimate derived from reference gene primer amplification. Clones were read by immunoSEQ multiplex PCR, and TCRdb kept only the in-frame ones, dropping some. D and trimming come from the DNA, and the V and J calls and clone size come from that table. The data contain approximately 290,000 clones, roughly 80% of them singletons. Germline V gives CDR1 SQVTM, CDR2 ANQGSEA. CDR3 size: 14 residues. V lost 2 bases to trimming and J lost 7 bases, with 15 bases between them. Seattle cases were enrolled at active infection and followed longitudinally.

This TCR came from a person aged 65 to 85 with COVID-19, enrolled during active disease. The specimen was peripheral blood. The J gene is TRBJ2-1, the V gene TRBV29-1; possibly TRBD2 for D (5 bases). The CDR3 DNA reads TGCAGCGTTGAATTCGGGGTAGGAGATAATGAGCAGTTCTTC. Protein: CSVEFGVGDNEQFF.